The 11 T cell receptor beta chains reported below all come from one sample, sequenced in a study of CXCR3-negative and CXCR3-positive naive CD8 T cells (dated by TCRdb to about 2019). Here is what the overall study found, with its caveats: Compared with CXCR3-negative naive cells, CXCR3-positive naive cells had TRB CDR3s with higher hydrophobicity (lower Kidera factor 4), lower energy, and higher strength and volume indices.

Their specific antigens are unknown. This sample was sequenced with a NextSeq 550. The Human TCR Profiling Kit (MiLaboratory) was used to make UMI-labeled 5' RACE TRB cDNA libraries. Following reprocessing of the reads by TCRdb, the data hold one row per CDR3 protein sequence and no DNA is available. This sample's table carries about 63,000 distinct CDR3 sequences. The ten most abundant clones make up 4% to 5.5% of the sample. The sample comprised naive CXCR3+ CD8+ T cells from blood. According to the study, the label for this sample's cell subset or site signals: CD45RO-CCR7+CD27+CD95- naive CD8+ T cells expressing CXCR3 (TNR3+). These receptors all come from a human donor in good health. Some clones in this sample may be carry-over from other donors' samples.

The rearrangement joins TRBV12-3 or TRBV12-4 to TRBJ1-2; the D call from TCRdb, TRBD1, cannot be confirmed without DNA. This CDR3 comprises 16 residues. CDR3 in amino acids: CAVWQRDTREGYGCTF.

The chain links TRBV6-2 or TRBV6-3 to TRBJ1-5. Per the germline V gene, CDR1 is MNHEY and CDR2 is SVGEGT. This CDR3 is 15 amino acids long. The chain's CDR3 is CASSYTQDVETPQHF.

V and J are TRBV29-1 and TRBJ2-3. CDR3 length equals 13 residues. The germline CDR1 and CDR2 sequences are SQVTM and ANQGSEA. CDR3 protein: CSVEDLNTDTQYF.

The chain recombines TRBV7-9 with TRBJ1-5. Germline V lookup: CDR1 SEHNR, CDR2 FQNEAQ (reference sequence). The CDR3 loop spans 15 amino acids. CDR3 amino acids: CASSPLGGGDQPQHF.

This chain joins TRBV28 and TRBJ2-5; the D call from TCRdb, TRBD1, cannot be confirmed without DNA. The CDR3 is 16 amino acids. In germline, CDR1 is MDHEN, CDR2 SYDVKM. CDR3 loop: CASSSPRGEVYETQYF.

V usage is TRBV20-1 and J usage is TRBJ2-3; TCRdb designates TRBD2, a call that cannot be tested without DNA. The CDR3 is made up of 17 amino acids. CDR1 and CDR2 (germline): DFQATT, SNEGSKA (reference sequence). The CDR3 sequence is CSATRTSGELHTDTQYF.

J is TRBJ2-2 and V is TRBV29-1; with no DNA, the TCRdb D assignment of TRBD1 cannot be verified. Germline CDR1 reads SQVTM; CDR2 reads ANQGSEA. The CDR3 spans 16 residues. The CDR3 loop reads CSVVLLGTANTGELFF.

CDR3 sequence: CASSFGQGGYEQYF. The chain combines TRBV7-2 with TRBJ2-7; TCRdb's assignment of TRBD1 cannot be checked, as there is no DNA. CDR3 size: 14 residues. Looked up from germline, CDR1 is SGHTA and CDR2 is FQGNSA.

J is TRBJ2-1 and V is TRBV29-1; TCRdb indicates TRBD1, and absent DNA this call remains unverified. The CDR3 is made up of 13 amino acids. Germline V gene sequence: CDR1 SQVTM, CDR2 ANQGSEA. CDR3 protein: CSVEGAEGNEQFF.

The rearrangement links TRBV9 to TRBJ1-1; TCRdb picks TRBD1, but there is no DNA to check that call. Germline CDR1 is SGDLS and CDR2 is YYNGEE. The CDR3 consists of 14 residues. CDR3 loop: CASSKTGLHTEAFF.

V is TRBV20-1 and J is TRBJ2-7; TCRdb designates TRBD1, a call that cannot be tested without DNA. The CDR3 runs 16 residues. Per germline, CDR1 DFQATT and CDR2 SNEGSKA (reference sequence). The CDR3 spells CSARDPKGQGSYEQYF.